Reported below is one T cell receptor (beta chain). These data come from a study of cytomegalovirus exposure and HLA in healthy donors. The PCR ran on 60 Vbeta and 13 Jbeta primers. Clones were read by immunoSEQ multiplex PCR, and TCRdb kept only the in-frame ones, dropping some. The repertoire holds roughly 180,000 clones, roughly 75% seen once, with roughly 7.1% in the top ten. Trimming stripped 4 bases from V and 3 bases from J, with 13 bases between. Per germline, CDR1 SGHVS and CDR2 FQNEAQ. The CDR3 is 15 residues long. This TCR derives from a woman aged 40 to 50 in good health and CMV-seropositive. V and J are TRBV7-8 and TRBJ1-5; maybe TRBD1 (5 bases). Sample: PBMCs. The CDR3 reads CASSWAAGDNQPQHF. DNA of the CDR3: TGTGCCAGCAGCTGGGCGGCGGGGGACAATCAGCCCCAGCATTTT.